This T cell receptor beta chain was sequenced in a study of sequential checkpoint blockade in melanoma (dated by TCRdb to the late 2010s). Looking at the study overall: Patients were randomized 1:1 to first-line nivolumab followed by ipilimumab (arm A) or ipilimumab followed by nivolumab (arm B). For about two dozen patients, matched tumor biopsies were obtained before treatment and at week 13, following single-agent nivolumab (arm A) or ipilimumab (arm B). Maintenance nivolumab came after both trial sequences. DNA from more than 75 melanoma tumor samples collected before treatment underwent TCRbeta immunosequencing. In roughly 85% of the matched pre- and post-treatment tumor biopsy pairs, both biopsies came from the same lesion. Overall study outcomes, separate from this receptor: Tumor T-cell fraction and clonality correlated with PD-L1 staining and CD8+ T-cell counts but not with mutational load. Patients whose tumor T-cell fraction and clonality increased by week 13 were about 30 times more likely to achieve clinical benefit. Among patients in the nivolumab-first arm (arm A), tumor TIL clonality before treatment was associated with response (P = .04). The response-prediction model combining TCR metrics and mutation burden needs validation in larger, independent patient cohorts. Within-arm analyses of tumor T-cell fraction were limited by small sample sizes and reduced statistical power.

Reading the label with the study, this specimen's treatment or condition is: randomized to nivolumab then ipilimumab (arm A) or the reverse (arm B). No trial patient had received prior DNA-damaging chemotherapy. The samples were obtained from melanoma patients enrolled in CheckMate 064, an open-label, randomized phase II trial testing sequential checkpoint blockade. Genomic DNA from formalin-fixed paraffin-embedded (FFPE) tissue samples served as the input for tumor TCR sequencing. TCRbeta CDR3 regions were immunosequenced from genomic DNA with the immunoSEQ Assay. Genomic DNA was amplified by bias-controlled multiplex PCR before high-throughput sequencing. In the paper's pipeline: To quantify the absolute abundance of each unique TCRbeta CDR3 region, the sequences were collapsed and filtered. Clonality, defined as 1 minus Pielou's evenness, was calculated using only productive rearrangements. To compute tumor T-cell fraction, TCRbeta template counts were normalized to usable DNA, with usable DNA estimated from several housekeeping genes. Clones with significantly greater frequencies in on-treatment versus baseline samples were identified using a previously published method. TCRdb mirrors the immuneACCESS table, restricted to in-frame sequences. Some clones are absent from its copies; in checked studies, under half trace to an unresolved V gene, and the reason for the others is unknown. That table supplies the V and J calls and clone size; D and trimming were determined from the DNA. This sample is represented by around 4,500 clones; 24% of them were singletons. The ten largest clones capture about 29% of the sample.

With respect to this clone: What antigen it recognizes has not been identified. The input lacks base qualities; no much larger clone sits a single base away.

The junction shows trimming of 1 base on V and 0 bases on J, plus 13 bases between the germline ends. The CDR1 and CDR2 encoded by the germline V gene (reference sequence) are LNHDA and SQIVND. Including the terminal cysteine and phenylalanine, the CDR3 comprises 17 residues. The sequence is cut down to CDR3 DNA, 51 bases in frame from base 1. Specimen: tumor tissue (inferred from file names), collected from a patient given nivolumab and ipilimumab in sequence. The V gene is TRBV19 and the J gene is TRBJ1-5, with TRBD1 as a weak D call on 5 bases. This clonotype was sampled from a human donor with melanoma. CDR3 region: CASSIGSGRDSNQPQHF. The nucleotide sequence is given as TGTGCCAGTAGTATAGGATCCGGCAGGGATAGCAATCAGCCCCAGCATTTT. The CDR3, completed at both ends by the reference TRBV19 and TRBJ1-5 genes, gives the full variable domain DGGITQSPKYLFRKEGQNVTLSCEQNLNHDAMYWYRQDPGQGLRLIYYSQIVNDFQKGDIAEGYSVSREKKESFPLTVTSAQKNPTAFYLCASSIGSGRDSNQPQHFGDGTRLSIL.